This T cell receptor (beta chain) was identified during a study of T cell responses to AZD1222 COVID-19 vaccine. With respect to this clone: Its target is not known.

Study-level results: Researchers took repertoire samples only after the peak T cell response had come. Most donors were white British, females outnumbered males, and clonal diversity was possibly underestimated. AZD1222 recipients seropositive at baseline numbered only six or seven.

In germline, CDR1 is LNHDA, CDR2 SQIVND (reference sequence). The CDR3 is 13 residues long. Trimming shortened V by 6 bases and J by 5 bases, and 13 bases separated the two germline ends. The table came from immunoSEQ multiplex PCR; TCRdb's copy has only in-frame clones and leaves some out. The top ten clones hold 3.5% to 4.5% of a sample with around 120,000 clones, over 75% of them seen once. The sequence was obtained from an adult in good health. The chain couples TRBV19 to TRBJ1-1; tentative D call: TRBD1 (6 bases). The sequences come from peripheral blood, collected on day 0 of AZD1222 vaccination. CDR3 protein: CASSPGTITEAFF. Written as DNA, the CDR3 is TGTGCCAGTAGCCCCGGGACAATAACTGAAGCTTTCTTT.